A selection of T cell receptor beta chains follows, all from one sample in a study of identifying expanded T cells in peripheral blood. Clones were sequenced by immunoSEQ multiplex PCR, and TCRdb holds only the in-frame ones, with some missing. The table has 81,000 or so clones, about 83% seen once; the top ten hold around 20%. Material: blood. These receptors all stem from a person between 18 and 75 years old in good health. Both conserved end residues are part of each CDR3. A D gene is named only where the DNA matches it firmly. The listing skips clone size in some rows; elsewhere it reads once, few, many or a size class.

TRBJ1-2 | TRBV19 | NA | TRBD1 | CASRQGGIYGYTF | TGTGCCAGTAGACAGGGGGGGATCTATGGCTACACCTTC
TRBJ2-7 | TRBV29-1 | NA | TRBD1 | CSVEVTGAYEQYF | TGCAGCGTGGAGGTGACAGGGGCCTACGAGCAGTACTTC
TRBJ2-1 | TRBV6-1 | many | TRBD2 | CASIGGSLDEQFF | TGTGCCAGCATAGGCGGGAGTTTAGATGAGCAGTTCTTC
TRBJ2-5 | TRBV28 | NA | TRBD2 | CASSLRLAGGGETQYF | TGTGCCAGCAGTTTGCGACTAGCGGGAGGAGGGGAGACCCAGTACTTC
TRBJ1-1 | TRBV29-1 | NA | NA | CSVEFFPNTEAFF | TGCAGCGTTGAATTTTTTCCGAACACTGAAGCTTTCTTT
TRBJ2-3 | TRBV28 | NA | NA | CASSLPLAWSTDTQYF | TGTGCCAGCAGTTTACCGCTCGCGTGGAGCACAGATACGCAGTATTTT
TRBJ2-3 | TRBV6-4 | NA | NA | CASSDSYWADTQYF | TGTGCCAGCAGTGACTCATATTGGGCAGATACGCAGTATTTT
TRBJ2-7 | TRBV30 | NA | NA | CAWSGRPNYEQYF | TGTGCCTGGAGCGGTAGACCAAACTACGAGCAGTACTTC
TRBJ1-5 | TRBV5-8 | once | TRBD1 | CASSLRTGPISNQPQHF | TGTGCCAGCAGCTTACGGACAGGCCCCATTAGCAATCAGCCCCAGCATTTT
TRBJ2-3 | TRBV28 | NA | NA | CASRFSTAAADTQYF | TGTGCCAGCAGATTCTCGACAGCCGCGGCAGATACGCAGTATTTT
TRBJ2-3 | TRBV27 | NA | NA | CASSIWGVGDTQYF | TGTGCCAGCAGTATCTGGGGAGTCGGAGATACGCAGTATTTT
TRBJ2-7 | TRBV5-8 | few | NA | CASRSAGSKTTYEQYF | TGTGCCAGCAGATCAGCAGGCTCTAAAACCACCTACGAGCAGTACTTC
TRBJ2-1 | TRBV27 | NA | NA | CASSGVSSYNEQFF | TGTGCCAGCAGTGGGGTGAGCTCCTACAATGAGCAGTTCTTC
TRBJ1-5 | TRBV28 | NA | NA | CASREGHLSQPQHF | TGTGCCAGCAGGGAAGGACACCTAAGTCAGCCCCAGCATTTT
TRBJ2-2 | TRBV9 | NA | TRBD2 | CASSVAGVTGELFF | TGTGCCAGCAGCGTGGCGGGAGTGACCGGGGAGCTGTTTTTT
TRBJ2-1 | TRBV4-2 | NA | TRBD2 | CASSQELKREWSNEQFF | TGTGCCAGCAGCCAAGAGCTGAAGCGGGAGTGGAGCAATGAGCAGTTCTTC
TRBJ2-7 | TRBV10-3 | NA | NA | CAISESGGSSPGEQYF | TGTGCCATCAGTGAGTCTGGGGGTTCTAGTCCTGGCGAGCAGTACTTC
TRBJ2-5 | TRBV28 | NA | TRBD1 | CASSFQGAGQETQYF | TGTGCCAGCAGTTTTCAGGGGGCGGGTCAAGAGACCCAGTACTTC
TRBJ2-2 | TRBV27 | NA | TRBD2 | CASSFTSANTGELFF | TGTGCCAGCAGTTTCACTAGCGCGAACACCGGGGAGCTGTTTTTT
TRBJ2-7 | TRBV27 | once | NA | CASSVAQFGYEQYF | TGTGCCAGCAGCGTAGCTCAGTTCGGATACGAGCAGTACTTC
TRBJ2-7 | TRBV19 | NA | NA | CASSIYESGKWEQYF | TGTGCCAGTAGTATTTATGAAAGTGGGAAGTGGGAGCAGTACTTC
TRBJ2-5 | TRBV13 | NA | TRBD1 | CASSRSTGGETQYF | TGTGCCAGCAGCAGATCGACAGGGGGAGAGACCCAGTACTTC
TRBJ2-1 | TRBV5-1 | NA | TRBD1 | CASSLPTGVSYNEQFF | TGCGCCAGCAGTTTACCGACAGGGGTGTCCTACAATGAGCAGTTCTTC
TRBJ1-4 | TRBV4-3 | NA | NA | CASSQIGPINEKLFF | TGCGCCAGCAGCCAAATAGGGCCTATTAATGAAAAACTGTTTTTT
TRBJ1-1 | TRBV4-1 | NA | NA | CASSQDWGREVSMIVNTEAFF | TGCGCCAGCAGCCAAGATTGGGGCAGGGAGGTGAGTATGATCGTGAACACTGAAGCTTTCTTT
TRBJ2-7 | TRBV15 | NA | TRBD1 | CATSRGTGKAYEQYF | TGTGCCACCAGCAGAGGGACAGGGAAGGCCTACGAGCAGTACTTC
TRBJ2-1 | TRBV7-3 | NA | TRBD1 | CASSWDSNEQFF | TGTGCCAGCAGCTGGGACAGCAATGAGCAGTTCTTC
TRBJ1-5 | TRBV18 | NA | NA | CASSPDNYNQPQHF | TGTGCCAGCTCACCCGACAATTACAATCAGCCCCAGCATTTT
TRBJ2-3 | TRBV18 | NA | TRBD1 | CASSVPGQGGGTQYF | TGTGCCAGCTCAGTACCGGGACAGGGAGGTGGTACGCAGTATTTT
TRBJ2-1 | TRBV6-1 | NA | NA | CASDRTARVQFF | TGTGCCAGCGACAGGACAGCCCGAGTGCAGTTCTTC
TRBJ2-5 | TRBV19 | NA | NA | CASSVATHRETQYF | TGTGCCAGTAGTGTAGCGACCCATCGAGAGACCCAGTACTTC
TRBJ2-3 | TRBV5-1 | once | NA | CASSLVADTDTQYF | TGCGCCAGCAGCTTGGTCGCAGACACAGATACGCAGTATTTT
TRBJ2-3 | TRBV28 | NA | TRBD2 | CASSKVGLAGFRLTDTQYF | TGTGCCAGCAGCAAAGTAGGCCTAGCGGGTTTCCGCCTCACAGATACGCAGTATTTT
TRBJ2-1 | TRBV27 | NA | NA | CASSGLLGTGEQFF | TGTGCCAGCAGTGGCCTACTAGGAACCGGTGAGCAGTTCTTC
TRBJ2-7 | TRBV19 | NA | NA | CASSIAGYEQYF | TGTGCCAGTAGTATTGCCGGATACGAGCAGTACTTC
TRBJ2-1 | TRBV5-4 | NA | TRBD1 | CASSLDQGAMNEQFF | TGTGCCAGCAGCTTGGACCAGGGGGCGATGAATGAGCAGTTCTTC
TRBJ2-1 | TRBV4-1 | once | TRBD2 | CASSHPGLAKDEQFF | TGCGCCAGCAGCCACCCGGGACTAGCGAAGGATGAGCAGTTCTTC
TRBJ2-5 | TRBV4-3 | NA | TRBD2 | CASSHGLAGDQETQYF | TGCGCCAGCAGCCACGGACTAGCGGGAGATCAAGAGACCCAGTACTTC
TRBJ2-7 | TRBV2 | NA | NA | CASSEAGRAWEQYF | TGTGCCAGCAGTGAAGCGGGCCGGGCATGGGAGCAGTACTTC
TRBJ1-4 | TRBV30 | NA | NA | CAWRNQGGATNEKLFF | TGTGCCTGGAGGAACCAGGGAGGGGCAACTAATGAAAAACTGTTTTTT
TRBJ2-7 | TRBV25-1 | NA | NA | CASSAGSHEQYF | TGTGCCAGCAGTGCCGGCAGCCACGAGCAGTACTTC
TRBJ2-7 | TRBV5-1 | NA | NA | CASSLDTVDEQYF | TGCGCCAGCAGCTTGGACACCGTTGACGAGCAGTACTTC
TRBJ1-5 | TRBV2 | NA | NA | CASGTDFNQPQHF | TGTGCCAGCGGGACGGATTTCAATCAGCCCCAGCATTTT
TRBJ1-2 | TRBV7-9 | NA | NA | CASSSRRTASYGYTF | TGTGCCAGCAGCAGCCGACGGACAGCCAGCTATGGCTACACCTTC
TRBJ2-1 | TRBV28 | NA | NA | CASSTIRVPDNEQFF | TGTGCCAGCAGTACGATCAGGGTTCCCGACAATGAGCAGTTCTTC
TRBJ1-5 | TRBV11-2 | NA | TRBD1 | CASSSDRGEGNQPQHF | TGTGCCAGCAGCTCGGACAGGGGGGAAGGCAATCAGCCCCAGCATTTT
TRBJ2-1 | TRBV19 | NA | NA | CASSYNEQFF | TGTGCCAGTAGTTATAATGAGCAGTTCTTC
TRBJ2-7 | TRBV28 | NA | NA | CASSFGRGSYEQYF | TGTGCCAGCAGTTTTGGGCGGGGCTCCTACGAGCAGTACTTC
TRBJ2-1 | TRBV2 | NA | TRBD2 | CASSEAREVNEQFF | TGTGCCAGCAGTGAAGCGCGGGAGGTCAATGAGCAGTTCTTC
TRBJ1-2 | TRBV9 | NA | TRBD1 | CASSKEGAGSFYGYTF | TGTGCCAGCAGCAAGGAGGGGGCAGGGTCGTTCTATGGCTACACCTTC
TRBJ2-1 | TRBV5-3 | NA | TRBD2 | CARSFLGLAEGDNEQFF | TGTGCCAGAAGCTTTCTGGGACTAGCGGAGGGGGACAATGAGCAGTTCTTC
TRBJ1-3 | TRBV7-3 | NA | NA | CASSLSPLVGNTIYF | TGTGCCAGCAGCTTATCCCCCTTAGTGGGAAACACCATATATTTT
TRBJ2-1 | TRBV10-2 | NA | TRBD2 | CASRLAGVDEQFF | TGCGCCAGCAGACTAGCGGGAGTGGATGAGCAGTTCTTC
TRBJ2-3 | TRBV7-2 | few | TRBD2 | CASSLTSGRAVDTQYF | TGTGCCAGCAGCCTAACTAGCGGGAGGGCCGTGGATACGCAGTATTTT
TRBJ2-7 | TRBV4-3 | NA | NA | CASSQEGLFSYEQYF | TGCGCCAGCAGCCAAGAGGGGCTGTTCTCCTACGAGCAGTACTTC